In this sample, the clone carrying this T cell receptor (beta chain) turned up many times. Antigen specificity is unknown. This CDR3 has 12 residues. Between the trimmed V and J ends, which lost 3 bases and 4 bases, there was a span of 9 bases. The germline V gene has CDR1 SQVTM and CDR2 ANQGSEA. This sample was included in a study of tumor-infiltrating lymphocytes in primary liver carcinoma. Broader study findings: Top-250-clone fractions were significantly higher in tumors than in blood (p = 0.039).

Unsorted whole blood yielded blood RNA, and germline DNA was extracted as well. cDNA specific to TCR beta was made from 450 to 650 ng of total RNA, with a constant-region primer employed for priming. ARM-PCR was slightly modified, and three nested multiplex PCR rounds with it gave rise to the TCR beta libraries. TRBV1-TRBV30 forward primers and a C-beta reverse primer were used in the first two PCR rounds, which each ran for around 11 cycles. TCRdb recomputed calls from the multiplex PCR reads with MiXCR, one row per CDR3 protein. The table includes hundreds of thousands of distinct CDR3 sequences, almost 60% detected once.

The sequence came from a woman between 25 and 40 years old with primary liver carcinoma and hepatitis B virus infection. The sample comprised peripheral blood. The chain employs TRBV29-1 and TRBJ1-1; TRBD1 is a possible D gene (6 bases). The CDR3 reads CSVDEGGTEAFF. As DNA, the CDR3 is TGCAGCGTTGATGAGGGGGGCACTGAAGCTTTCTTT.